Below, 30 T cell receptor beta chains from the same sample are listed, as sequenced in a study of identical twins. Each CDR3 protein is one row after TCRdb ran MiXCR on the 5' RACE reads. The sample consists of approximately 220,000 distinct CDR3 sequences, over 8% of them appearing once. Sequencing was done on a sample of memory (CD45RO+) T cells sorted from blood. These receptors came from a woman between 18 and 29 years old in good health.

Ten or more counts support this clonotype. The J gene is TRBJ1-2, the V gene TRBV9; weak D call: TRBD1 (6 bases). The CDR3 contains 15 residues. CDR1 and CDR2 (germline): SGDLS, YYNGEE. Trimming shortened V by 4 bases and J by 4 bases, and 17 bases separated the two germline ends. The CDR3 region has the DNA TGTGCCAGCAGCATTTCTGGGGGCCTCCTCTATGGCTACACCTTC. This encodes CASSISGGLLYGYTF.

The genes are TRBV7-9 and TRBJ2-1, with D tentatively TRBD1 or TRBD2 (7 bases each). The CDR3 runs 16 residues. The V end lost 7 bases, the J end lost 0 bases, and 16 bases lay between the germline ends. The germline gives CDR1 SEHNR, CDR2 FQNEAQ (reference sequence). CDR3 sequence: CASILQGGSSYNEQFF. The CDR3 DNA is TGTGCCAGCATCTTGCAGGGGGGGAGCTCCTACAATGAGCAGTTCTTC.

This clonotype was counted a few times. This sequence joins TRBV5-5 and TRBJ1-4, with 9 bases aligning to TRBD1. Trimming removed 4 bases from V and 5 bases from J; junction bases left unmatched: 6. The germline gives CDR1 SGHKS, CDR2 YYEKEE (reference sequence). The CDR3 totals 15 residues. In DNA, the CDR3 is TGTGCCAGCAGCGCCGGGACAGGGTTAAATGAAAAACTGTTTTTT. It is translated as CASSAGTGLNEKLFF.

This clonotype occurred a few times. Here the CDR3 DNA reads TGTGCCAGCAGCGCTCGACTTGGAGTCGGGGGGGCGGTGGGTGAGCAGTTCTTC. Protein product: CASSARLGVGGAVGEQFF. V gene TRBV2 combines with J gene TRBJ2-1, with 8 nucleotides matching TRBD2. The CDR3 runs to 18 residues. J lost 9 bases, V lost 6 bases, and 22 bases had no gene match. CDR1 is SNHLY and CDR2 is FYNNEI in the germline V gene.

The rearrangement links TRBV20-1 to TRBJ1-2; no clear D gene. Germline assignment: CDR1 DFQATT and CDR2 SNEGSKA (reference sequence). The CDR3 extends over 13 amino acids. V lost 0 bases and J lost 1, with 6 bases in between. CDR3 in amino acids: CSARDGSNYGYTF. The CDR3 DNA sequence: TGCAGTGCTAGAGACGGGAGTAACTATGGCTACACCTTC.

This clonotype was detected only a few times. The chain is built from TRBV7-3 and TRBJ2-3; TRBD1 aligns across 7 bases. CDR1 SGHTA and CDR2 FQGTGA come from the germline V gene. Trimming cost V 4 bases and J 4 bases; bases outside gene matches: 5. CDR3 length equals 14 residues. Here the CDR3 reads CASSSVGTADTQYF. CDR3 sequence (DNA): TGTGCCAGCAGCTCCGTCGGGACAGCAGATACGCAGTATTTT.

This clonotype has only a few counts. The V call is TRBV7-2, the J call TRBJ2-1; 15 bases are a match to TRBD2. CDR1 SGHTA and CDR2 FQGNSA come from the germline V gene. The CDR3 length is 16 residues. The trim removed 3 bases at V and 7 bases at J, leaving 4 bases unmatched. The CDR3 here is CASSFGTSGRMNEQFF. CDR3 in DNA: TGTGCCAGCAGCTTCGGGACTAGCGGGAGGATGAATGAGCAGTTCTTC.

This clonotype came up a few times. The CDR3 DNA is TGCGCCAGCAGCCGAATTCTGACAGCTACGAACACTGAAGCTTTCTTT. Residues: CASSRILTATNTEAFF. The V and J genes are TRBV5-1 and TRBJ1-1, with a possible D match to TRBD1 (5 bases). This CDR3 region has 16 residues. Deletions cut 4 bases from V and 1 base from J, with 17 bases between. Per the germline V gene, CDR1 is SGHRS and CDR2 is YFSETQ.

This clonotype came up many times. The rearrangement links TRBV5-1 to TRBJ2-1; the match to TRBD2 covers 8 bases. CDR1 is SGHRS and CDR2 is YFSETQ in the germline V gene. Trimming at V came to 4 bases and at J to 0 bases, leaving 9 bases not matched to a gene. This CDR3 spans 17 amino acids. The DNA for the CDR3 is TGCGCCAGCAGCCCGGGACTAGTCTCGGGCTCCTACAATGAGCAGTTCTTC. Its translation: CASSPGLVSGSYNEQFF.

This clonotype has a count of ten or more. The V call is TRBV12-3 or TRBV12-4, the J call TRBJ2-7, with 11 bases matching TRBD2. The V and J ends lost 5 bases and 1 base, in that order; junction bases with no gene match: 7. The CDR3 covers 16 residues. In DNA form, the CDR3 reads TGTGCCAGCAGTCGGCGACTAGCGGGACTATCCTACGAGCAGTACTTC. It is translated as CASSRRLAGLSYEQYF.

This clonotype has only one observation. A much bigger clone sits one base away, suggesting this may be a read error. This chain uses TRBV7-8 with TRBJ2-1, with 11 bases aligning to TRBD2. The V gene's germline CDR1 is SGHVS and CDR2 FQNEAQ. CDR3 length equals 16 residues. This CDR3 is CANSLPRLAGRGEQFF. The CDR3 DNA sequence: TGTGCCAACAGCTTACCCCGACTAGCGGGAAGGGGTGAGCAGTTCTTC. Combining the CDR3 with reference TRBV7-8 and TRBJ2-1 gives the whole variable domain GAGVSQSPRYKVAKRGQDVALRCDPISGHVSLFWYQQALGQGPEFLTYFQNEAQLDKSGLPSDRFFAERPEGSVSTLKIQRTQQEDSAVYLCANSLPRLAGRGEQFFGPGTRLTVL.

This chain connects TRBV7-9 to TRBJ1-6, with D maybe TRBD1 (6 bases). There are 14 residues in the CDR3. Looked up from germline, CDR1 is SEHNR and CDR2 is FQNEAQ (reference sequence). The V end lost 2 bases, the J end lost 7 bases, and 9 bases lay between the germline ends. The CDR3 DNA follows: TGTGCCAGCAGCTTACAGGACAGAAATTCACCCCTCCACTTT. Amino acid sequence: CASSLQDRNSPLHF.

This clonotype was seen many times. This chain connects TRBV12-3 or TRBV12-4 to TRBJ2-2; 12 bases align to TRBD2. V was pared by 6 bases and J by 6 bases, with 8 bases of the junction left unmatched. This CDR3 is built from 16 residues. The CDR3 DNA reads as TGTGCCAGCAGCCGACTAGCGGGAGTGGGATCCGGGGAGCTGTTTTTT. Translating gives CASSRLAGVGSGELFF.

This chain connects TRBV14 to TRBJ2-7, with D maybe TRBD2 (5 bases). The germline V gene encodes CDR1 SGHDN and CDR2 FVKESK. This CDR3 spans 13 amino acids. V lost 2 bases and J 6 bases, leaving 11 bases between the germline ends. For the CDR3, the DNA is TGTGCCAGCAGCCAAAGGTCGGGGTTCGAGCAGTACTTC. Translating gives CASSQRSGFEQYF.

A remark on this clonotype: At one boundary the junction diverges from the germline segment, which might be a read error. The rearrangement joins TRBV5-3 to TRBJ2-1; no clear D gene. Being an ORF, TRBV5-3 has a function that is uncertain. This CDR3 contains 14 residues. The CDR3 sequence: CARSSGQLCNEQFF. The DNA for the CDR3 is TGTGCCAGGAGCTCTGGGCAGCTCTGCAATGAGCAGTTCTTC.

This clonotype has just a few counts. The rearrangement uses TRBV18 and TRBJ1-1; D is undetermined. The V end was cut by 6 bases, the J end by 0 bases, with 11 bases between. The length of the CDR3 is 14 residues. CDR1 and CDR2 from the germline V gene are KGHSH and LQKENI. CDR3 sequence: CASSITEVNTEAFF. The CDR3 DNA is TGTGCCAGCTCCATAACAGAAGTGAACACTGAAGCTTTCTTT. Full variable domain (outside the CDR3, taken from reference TRBV18 and TRBJ1-1): NAGVMQNPRHLVRRRGQEARLRCSPMKGHSHVYWYRQLPEEGLKFMVYLQKENIIDESGMPKERFSAEFPKEGPSILRIQQVVRGDSAAYFCASSITEVNTEAFFGQGTRLTVV.

J is TRBJ1-5 and V is TRBV11-2, with a tentative D call TRBD1 (5 bases). The CDR3 is made up of 18 amino acids. Germline values: CDR1 SGHAT, CDR2 FQNNGV. Trimming cost V 2 bases and J 5 bases, with 22 bases left between them. The CDR3, as DNA: TGTGCCAGCAGCTTATTTCCTCCCGGGGCCACGGGCTATCAGCCCCAGCATTTT. It translates to CASSLFPPGATGYQPQHF.

In this sample, this clonotype turned up a few times. The V gene is TRBV25-1, the J gene TRBJ2-5; D unclear. CDR1 is MGHDK and CDR2 is SYGVNS in the germline V gene. V lost 3 bases and J lost 4, with 12 bases in between. CDR3 length: 14 residues. Written as DNA, the CDR3 is TGTGCCAGCAGTGATTTTCAGCTACCAGAGACCCAGTACTTC. This codes for CASSDFQLPETQYF.

This clonotype was observed a few times. The gene calls are TRBV29-1 and TRBJ2-3, with a possible D match to TRBD2 (5 bases). The CDR3 sequence is 13 residues long. The germline V gene encodes CDR1 SQVTM and CDR2 ANQGSEA. Trimming left V 3 bases short and J 1 base short, with 8 bases between. The DNA of the CDR3 is TGCAGCGTTGATAGGCGGGGCACAGATACGCAGTATTTT. Translating it yields CSVDRRGTDTQYF.

This clonotype has only a few counts. The V call is TRBV9, the J call TRBJ2-7; D is perhaps TRBD2 (6 bases). Deletions cut 3 bases from V and 1 base from J, with 11 bases between. The CDR3 contains 14 residues. Germline V gene data show CDR1 as SGDLS and CDR2 as YYNGEE. CDR3 bases: TGTGCCAGCAGCGCTAGCGTGGATTCCTACGAGCAGTACTTC. It yields the protein CASSASVDSYEQYF.

This clonotype occurred a few times. The chain employs TRBV4-3 and TRBJ1-6, with D possibly being TRBD1 (6 bases). V lost 2 bases, J lost 4 bases, and 12 bases lay in between. Germline V CDR1 and CDR2: LGHNA, YSLEER. The CDR3 has 16 amino acids. The CDR3 sequence is CASSQTAGQYNSPLHF. CDR3 nucleotides: TGCGCCAGCAGCCAAACGGCAGGACAGTATAATTCACCCCTCCACTTT.

At least ten counts were recorded for this clonotype. The chain links TRBV5-1 to TRBJ2-7; D is uncertain. Trimming removed 0 bases from V and 4 bases from J, with 14 bases in between. The CDR3 has 15 residues. Germline values: CDR1 SGHRS, CDR2 YFSETQ. The CDR3: CASSLGRHLSYEQYF. In DNA, the CDR3 is TGCGCCAGCAGCTTGGGGCGGCACCTAAGTTACGAGCAGTACTTC.

This clonotype was counted a few times. The chain has TRBV11-2 and TRBJ2-3; D unresolved. Germline CDR1 reads SGHAT; CDR2 reads FQNNGV. V was pared by 1 base and J by 1 base, with 12 bases between. This CDR3 is 16 amino acids long. CDR3 nucleotides: TGTGCCAGCAGCTTAGGTTGGGCAGGTCGCACAGATACGCAGTATTTT. Protein product: CASSLGWAGRTDTQYF. The variable domain in full, with the rest retrieved from reference TRBV11-2 and TRBJ2-3, is EAGVAQSPRYKIIEKRQSVAFWCNPISGHATLYWYQQILGQGPKLLIQFQNNGVVDDSQLPKDRFSAERLKGVDSTLKIQPAKLEDSAVYLCASSLGWAGRTDTQYFGPGTRLTVL.

This clonotype was seen a handful of times. V gene TRBV6-7 combines with J gene TRBJ2-1, with a weak D call TRBD2 (6 bases). TRBV6-7 is labeled an ORF, and its function is uncertain. Deletions cut 6 bases from V and 7 bases from J, with 10 bases between. The CDR3 spans 12 residues. CDR3 in DNA: TGTGCCAGCAGCGGGGACTTAAATGAGCAGTTCTTC. Translated: CASSGDLNEQFF.

This clonotype was counted ten times or more. The J gene is TRBJ1-1, the V gene TRBV5-1, with D hard to call. Germline V lookup: CDR1 SGHRS, CDR2 YFSETQ. The CDR3 sequence is 15 residues long. Trimming cost V 0 bases and J 1 base, with 10 bases left between them. Here the CDR3 reads CASSLEIRQNTEAFF. The CDR3, as DNA: TGCGCCAGCAGCTTGGAAATCCGGCAGAACACTGAAGCTTTCTTT.

This clonotype was seen at least ten times. The DNA of the CDR3 is TGTGCCAGCAGCTTAGAAGAGGGCAGTCTGAACACTGAAGCTTTCTTT. Encoded protein: CASSLEEGSLNTEAFF. The rearrangement links TRBV7-9 to TRBJ1-1; no reliable D call. This CDR3 has 16 amino acids. Trimming took 1 base from V and 0 from J, leaving 12 bases between them. Germline lookup yields CDR1 SEHNR and CDR2 FQNEAQ (reference sequence).

V gene TRBV20-1 combines with J gene TRBJ2-3, with D perhaps matching TRBD1 (6 bases). The CDR3 loop spans 14 amino acids. Trimming took off 6 bases at V and 0 bases at J, with 13 bases between the two ends. Germline V gene data show CDR1 as DFQATT and CDR2 as SNEGSKA (reference sequence). The CDR3, as DNA: TGCAGTGCCCCGAAAGACAGGAGCACAGATACGCAGTATTTT. Its protein is CSAPKDRSTDTQYF.

This clonotype was found many times. The chain uses TRBV27 and TRBJ1-6, with 9 bases fitting TRBD1. Germline-derived CDR1 and CDR2 are MNHEY and SMNVEV (reference sequence). Trimming cost V 8 bases and J 10 bases; bases outside gene matches: 3. The CDR3 is 12 residues long. CDR3 sequence: CASGQGKSPLHF. The CDR3 DNA sequence: TGTGCCAGCGGACAGGGGAAGTCACCCCTCCACTTT.

J is TRBJ2-7 and V is TRBV20-1; D tentatively fits TRBD1 or TRBD2 (6 bases each). CDR1 and CDR2 (germline): DFQATT, SNEGSKA (reference sequence). The CDR3 is made up of 15 amino acids. V dropped 0 bases and J dropped 7 bases, with 19 bases sitting between them. The DNA for the CDR3 is TGCAGTGCTAGAGATCATCCGGGGGCCCTTGGGGAGCAGTACTTC. This translates into CSARDHPGALGEQYF.

This clonotype occurred many times. The CDR3 DNA follows: TGCAGTGCCAAGGGGGTAGTTCATGAGCAGTTCTTC. It specifies CSAKGVVHEQFF. The gene calls are TRBV20-1 and TRBJ2-1, with D perhaps matching TRBD1 (6 bases). The germline V gene has CDR1 DFQATT and CDR2 SNEGSKA (reference sequence). The CDR3 extends over 12 amino acids. Trimming stripped 6 bases from V and 8 bases from J, with 14 bases between.